The clone carrying this T cell receptor (beta chain) was counted a few times. The sample is drawn from a study of T cell responses to AZD1222 COVID-19 vaccine. Looked up from germline, CDR1 is SNHLY and CDR2 is FYNNEI. The V and J ends lost 6 bases and 0 bases respectively, with 5 bases between them. The CDR3 contains 12 residues. Repertoires were generated with immunoSEQ multiplex PCR, while TCRdb's copy carries only in-frame clones and drops some. Of approximately 89,000 clones listed, 75% to 95% are singletons. Sequences were derived from peripheral blood, sampled on day 0 of MenACWY control vaccination. The chain employs TRBV2 and TRBJ2-5; D not resolved. This TCR derives from an adult in good health. CDR3 nucleotides: TGTGCCAGCAGAGATAACCAAGAGACCCAGTACTTC. Its translation is CASRDNQETQYF. Combining the CDR3 with reference TRBV2 and TRBJ2-5 gives the whole variable domain EPEVTQTPSHQVTQMGQEVILRCVPISNHLYFYWYRQILGQKVEFLVSFYNNEISEKSEIFDDQFSVERPDGSNFTLKIRSTKLEDSAMYFCASRDNQETQYFGPGTRLLVL.